This T cell receptor (beta chain) was captured in a study of regulatory T cells in long-lasting Graves disease. Study-level points and caveats: Persistent Graves' patients showed less TCR diversity than newly diagnosed patients showed. It was in persistent disease that TRBV28, TRBJ1-2 and TRBJ2-5 were favored.

Germline CDR1 DFQATT, CDR2 SNEGSKA (reference sequence). V was pared by 5 bases and J by 8 bases, with 10 bases of the junction left unmatched. This CDR3 spans 15 amino acids. Ten or more counts support this clonotype. As yet, its antigen is unknown. Regarding time point: newly diagnosed GD, antithyroid drugs for less than 3 months. After RNA was extracted from PBMCs, the TCR library was made from it. Arm-PCR of CDR3 regions with iRepertoire HTBI primers generated TCR beta libraries. Using its own MiXCR run on the multiplex PCR reads, TCRdb lists one record per CDR3 protein. The sample carries 350,000 to 550,000 distinct CDR3 sequences, roughly 15% recorded once. This sample was shared with a second study, whose subject was T cells in Graves' hyperthyroidism and ophthalmopathy. This second report adds: Absent ophthalmopathy progression within 18 months defined stable Graves' hyperthyroidism.

The sequence was collected from a woman aged 45-65 years with Graves disease. The chain links TRBV20-1 to TRBJ2-1, with 12 bases that match TRBD2. Source: peripheral blood mononuclear cells (PBMCs), taken at new diagnosis, from a patient treated with antithyroid drugs. The CDR3 loop is CSAALTSGSPDEQFF. DNA for the CDR3: TGCAGTGCTGCCCTGACTAGCGGGAGTCCTGATGAGCAGTTCTTC.